These 10 T cell receptor beta chains were sequenced from one sample in a study of T cell responses to AZD1222 COVID-19 vaccine. Sequencing was performed with immunoSEQ multiplex PCR; in TCRdb, only in-frame clones are kept and a portion is missing. The sample records about 120,000 clones, roughly 90% being singletons. Here the sequenced sample was peripheral blood, taken on day 0 of AZD1222 vaccination. These receptors came from an adult in good health.

The V gene is TRBV7-3, the J gene TRBJ1-1; D is ambiguous. CDR1 SGHTA and CDR2 FQGTGA come from the germline V gene. The CDR3 covers 13 residues. The V and J ends lost 4 bases and 1 base respectively, with 7 bases between them. The CDR3 DNA follows: TGTGCCAGCAGCTCGGACTGGAACACTGAAGCTTTCTTT. Residues: CASSSDWNTEAFF.

This rearrangement joins TRBV10-1 to TRBJ1-6; 10 bases fit TRBD1. J gave up 7 bases and V 10 bases, and 4 bases lay outside the gene matches. The CDR3 has 13 residues. CDR1 is WNHNN and CDR2 is SYGVQD in the germline V gene (reference sequence). The CDR3 here is CAKGDRGNSPLHF. The CDR3 nucleotides are TGCGCCAAGGGGGACAGGGGCAATTCACCCCTCCACTTT.

The V and J genes are TRBV3-1 (or the pseudogene TRBV3-2) and TRBJ2-1, with D maybe TRBD2 (5 bases). Trimming removed 5 bases from V and 0 bases from J, with 11 bases in between. Germline-derived CDR1 and CDR2 are LGHDT and YNNKEL (reference sequence). The CDR3 spans 15 residues. The CDR3 loop reads CASSSGLGSYNEQFF. DNA of the CDR3: TGTGCCAGCAGCAGCGGACTCGGCTCCTACAATGAGCAGTTCTTC.

CDR3 sequence (DNA): TGTGCCAGTAGAGAGGGCAGGGTGAACACTGAAGCTTTCTTT. Protein sequence: CASREGRVNTEAFF. This chain links TRBV19 with TRBJ1-1; possibly TRBD1 for D (5 bases). Germline CDR1 LNHDA, CDR2 SQIVND (reference sequence). The CDR3 has 14 amino acids. Trimming stripped 6 bases from V and 0 bases from J, with 11 bases between. The full variable domain, its missing parts supplied by reference TRBV19 and TRBJ1-1, is DGGITQSPKYLFRKEGQNVTLSCEQNLNHDAMYWYRQDPGQGLRLIYYSQIVNDFQKGDIAEGYSVSREKKESFPLTVTSAQKNPTAFYLCASREGRVNTEAFFGQGTRLTVV.

The chain joins TRBV2 to TRBJ1-5; D is unclear. Trimming pared 3 bases from V and 6 bases from J, leaving 9 bases between. CDR1 is SNHLY and CDR2 is FYNNEI in the germline V gene. The CDR3 has 13 amino acids. DNA of the CDR3: TGTGCCAGCAGTGACATAGTAGGTCAGCCCCAGCATTTT. It translates to CASSDIVGQPQHF.

The chain employs TRBV14 and TRBJ1-1; possible D gene TRBD1, 6 bases. With 3 bases removed from V and 4 bases from J, the gap between germline ends came to 15 bases. The CDR3 length is 15 residues. The germline V gene has CDR1 SGHDN and CDR2 FVKESK. The CDR3 coding sequence is TGTGCCAGCAGCCAGTCAAACACAGGGATCACTGAAGCTTTCTTT. It codes for CASSQSNTGITEAFF.

This clone was observed a single time. As DNA, the CDR3 is TGTGCCAGCAGTCCAAGGGGATCCCAGCCCCAGCATTTT. Translated, it gives CASSPRGSQPQHF. The chain combines TRBV12-3 or TRBV12-4 with TRBJ1-5; tentative D call: TRBD1 (5 bases). Trimming stripped 5 bases from V and 7 bases from J, with 12 bases between. This CDR3 comprises 13 residues.

This clone was observed many times. The chain has TRBV12-5 and TRBJ2-7; weak D call: TRBD1 (5 bases). This CDR3 has 12 amino acids. Germline-derived CDR1 and CDR2 are LGHNT and FRNRAP. Trimming stripped 9 bases from V and 5 bases from J, with 14 bases between. CDR3 region: CASCQGGNEQYF. The CDR3 region has the DNA TGTGCTAGCTGCCAGGGTGGCAACGAGCAGTACTTC.

The gene calls are TRBV11-2 and TRBJ2-2, with D uncertain. Germline V gene sequence: CDR1 SGHAT, CDR2 FQNNGV. V dropped 4 bases and J dropped 1 base, with 7 bases sitting between them. This CDR3 has 14 amino acids. In DNA, the CDR3 is TGTGCCAGCAGCTCTAGACTGAACACCGGGGAGCTGTTTTTT. Residues: CASSSRLNTGELFF.

In DNA form, the CDR3 reads TGTGCCAGTAGTATCCTGGGCTATGGCTACACCTTC. Protein sequence: CASSILGYGYTF. The V and J genes are TRBV19 and TRBJ1-2; D is unclear. Germline V gene data show CDR1 as LNHDA and CDR2 as SQIVND (reference sequence). Trimming left V 3 bases short and J 4 bases short, with 6 bases between. The CDR3 totals 12 residues. The full variable domain, its missing parts supplied by reference TRBV19 and TRBJ1-2, is DGGITQSPKYLFRKEGQNVTLSCEQNLNHDAMYWYRQDPGQGLRLIYYSQIVNDFQKGDIAEGYSVSREKKESFPLTVTSAQKNPTAFYLCASSILGYGYTFGSGTRLTVV.